The following is a T cell receptor (beta chain) sequence with its context. Antigen unknown. The naive CD8 subset, CD45RO-negative cells positively selected for CCR7, excluded terminally differentiated effector memory CD45RA+ cells. TCRdb's table, derived via immunoSEQ multiplex PCR, lists solely in-frame clones and lacks some. The sample has hundreds of thousands of clones; around 96% are singletons. This entry comes from a study of shared clonotypes between healthy human individuals. The study's findings and limits: Clonotypes not shared had lower generation probabilities than those common to all four donors.

Sequencing was carried out using naive CD8+ T cells sorted from blood. This TCR was sampled from a man aged 25 to 40 in good health.

As DNA, the CDR3 is TGTGCCAGCAGCTATAGACTAGCGGGAGACATAGAGACCCAGTACTTC. The encoded protein is CASSYRLAGDIETQYF. This sequence joins TRBV11-2 and TRBJ2-5; 12 nucleotides agree with TRBD2. With V trimmed by 4 bases and J by 4 bases, 7 bases remained unmatched. CDR1 SGHAT and CDR2 FQNNGV come from the germline V gene. The CDR3 contains 16 residues.